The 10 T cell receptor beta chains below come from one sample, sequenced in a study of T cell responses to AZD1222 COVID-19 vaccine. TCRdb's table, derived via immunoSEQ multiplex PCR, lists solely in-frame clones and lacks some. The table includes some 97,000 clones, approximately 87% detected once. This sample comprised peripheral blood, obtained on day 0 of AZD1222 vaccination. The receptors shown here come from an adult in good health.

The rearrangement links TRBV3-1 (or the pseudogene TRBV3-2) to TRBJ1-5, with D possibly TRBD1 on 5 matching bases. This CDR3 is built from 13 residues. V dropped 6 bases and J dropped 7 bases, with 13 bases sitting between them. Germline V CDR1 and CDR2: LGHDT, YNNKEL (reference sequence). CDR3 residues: CASRYPGHQPQHF. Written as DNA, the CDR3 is TGTGCCAGCAGATATCCGGGGCACCAGCCCCAGCATTTT.

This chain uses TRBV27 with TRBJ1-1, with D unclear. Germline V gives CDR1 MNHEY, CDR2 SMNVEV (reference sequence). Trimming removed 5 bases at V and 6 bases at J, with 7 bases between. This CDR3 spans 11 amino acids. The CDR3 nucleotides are TGTGCCAGCAGTCACGGGTCTGAAGCTTTCTTT. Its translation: CASSHGSEAFF.

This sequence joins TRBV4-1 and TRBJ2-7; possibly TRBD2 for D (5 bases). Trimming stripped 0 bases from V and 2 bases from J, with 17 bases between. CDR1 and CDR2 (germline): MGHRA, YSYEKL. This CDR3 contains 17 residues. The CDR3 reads CASSQDGAPGKTYEQYF. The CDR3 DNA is TGCGCCAGCAGCCAAGATGGAGCCCCGGGGAAGACCTACGAGCAGTACTTC.

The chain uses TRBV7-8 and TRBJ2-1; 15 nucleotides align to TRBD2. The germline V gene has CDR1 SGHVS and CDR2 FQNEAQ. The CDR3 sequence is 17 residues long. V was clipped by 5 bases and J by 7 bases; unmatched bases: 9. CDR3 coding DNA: TGTGCCAGCAGCCTCCGGACTAGCGGGGGGGCCAGTAATGAGCAGTTCTTC. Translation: CASSLRTSGGASNEQFF. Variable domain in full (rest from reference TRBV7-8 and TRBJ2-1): GAGVSQSPRYKVAKRGQDVALRCDPISGHVSLFWYQQALGQGPEFLTYFQNEAQLDKSGLPSDRFFAERPEGSVSTLKIQRTQQEDSAVYLCASSLRTSGGASNEQFFGPGTRLTVL.

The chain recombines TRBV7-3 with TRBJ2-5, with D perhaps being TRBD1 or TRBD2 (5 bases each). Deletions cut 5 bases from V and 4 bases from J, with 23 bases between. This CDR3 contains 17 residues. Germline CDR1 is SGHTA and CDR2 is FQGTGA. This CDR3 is CASSRRGPGPLGETQYF. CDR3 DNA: TGTGCCAGCAGCCGCCGTGGACCGGGACCGCTAGGAGAGACCCAGTACTTC.

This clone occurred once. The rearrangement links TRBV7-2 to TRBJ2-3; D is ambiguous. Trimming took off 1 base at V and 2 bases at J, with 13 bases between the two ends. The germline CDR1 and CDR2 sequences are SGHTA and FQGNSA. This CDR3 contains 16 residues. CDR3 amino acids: CASSLVGLEATDTQYF. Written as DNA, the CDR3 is TGTGCCAGCAGCTTAGTGGGGTTAGAAGCCACAGATACGCAGTATTTT.

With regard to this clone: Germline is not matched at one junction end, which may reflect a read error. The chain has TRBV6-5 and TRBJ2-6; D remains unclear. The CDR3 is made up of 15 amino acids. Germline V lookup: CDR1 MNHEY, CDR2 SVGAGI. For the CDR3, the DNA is TGCGCGACGGGCCTGATGGGTTCTGGGGCCAACGTCCTGACTTTC. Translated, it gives CATGLMGSGANVLTF.

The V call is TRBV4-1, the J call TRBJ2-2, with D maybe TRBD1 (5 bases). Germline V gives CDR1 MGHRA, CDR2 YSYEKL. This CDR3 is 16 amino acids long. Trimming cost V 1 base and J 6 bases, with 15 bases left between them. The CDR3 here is CASSQGAAGKAGELFF. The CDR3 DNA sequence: TGCGCCAGCAGCCAAGGTGCGGCAGGGAAGGCCGGGGAGCTGTTTTTT.

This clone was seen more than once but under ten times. The CDR3 spells CASSFASDEQFF. CDR3 nucleotide sequence: TGTGCCAGCAGCTTTGCGAGCGATGAGCAGTTCTTC. The chain carries TRBV7-2 and TRBJ2-1; D gene uncertain. Germline lookup yields CDR1 SGHTA and CDR2 FQGNSA. The CDR3 runs to 12 residues. V dropped 3 bases and J dropped 8 bases, with 8 bases sitting between them.

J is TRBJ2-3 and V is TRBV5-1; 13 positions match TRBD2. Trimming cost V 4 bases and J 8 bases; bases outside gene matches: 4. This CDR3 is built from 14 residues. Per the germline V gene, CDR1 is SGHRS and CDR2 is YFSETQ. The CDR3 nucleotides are TGCGCCAGCAGCGCCGGACTAGCGGGAGCTACGCAGTATTTT. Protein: CASSAGLAGATQYF.